The present T cell receptor (beta chain) was sequenced within a study of OX40 agonist ivuxolimab in advanced cancers. Across the study: At 0.01 to 10 mg/kg, ivuxolimab was administered intravenously to patients every 2 weeks.

With 8 bases clipped from V and 6 bases from J, the junction kept 4 bases outside the gene matches. The CDR3 spans 13 residues. In germline, CDR1 is MNHEY, CDR2 SVGAGI. Sequenced by immunoSEQ multiplex PCR; TCRdb stores in-frame clones only, minus some. The sample consists of approximately 70,000 clones, approximately 81% of them appearing once. This TCR derives from an adult with an advanced solid tumor such as melanoma, head and neck, liver or kidney cancer. Here the sequenced sample was CD4+ or CD8+ T cells sorted from blood, taken in a trial of the OX40 agonist ivuxolimab. The V call is TRBV6-5, the J call TRBJ2-2; 9 nucleotides line up with TRBD1. The CDR3 loop reads CASGTGGPGELFF. In DNA form, the CDR3 reads TGTGCCAGCGGCACAGGGGGCCCCGGGGAGCTGTTTTTT.